This TCR beta chain was captured in a study of cytomegalovirus exposure and HLA in healthy donors (dated by TCRdb to 2015 to 2018). For context, the study as a whole: According to an earlier analysis of 587 of the donors, about 180 million T cells yielded over 100 million unique TCR beta sequences and about 280 Gb of sequence data. In an earlier analysis of a few hundred of the donors, high-throughput TCR beta sequencing was used to judge whether each TCR beta V gene segment behaved as functional or pseudogenic. In a later genetic analysis, genome-wide SNP genotypes for about three fifths of the roughly 670 donors were used, and that subset was treated as a discovery cohort. An early release covering roughly 580 HLA-typed donors comprised about 300 gigabases of sequencing data and tens of millions of unique TCR sequences. Both class I and class II loci were covered by HLA typing, at four-digit resolution. High-throughput TCR immunosequencing, statistical association of individual TCRs with disease status, and machine learning were combined to predict cytomegalovirus infection status. Rather than drawing on any new phenotypic data, the later analysis identified candidate immune exposures from TCR beta sequences and the way those sequences occurred across donors. All discovery cohort repertoires had been generated on a single sequencing platform. Of the 300 to 500 genotyped donors, more than 75% were placed in the genetic ancestry cluster associated with self-reported Caucasian donors. The T cell repertoires of around 670 subjects were profiled by immunosequencing and related to cytomegalovirus serostatus. Along with the roughly 670-subject first cohort, a separate validation cohort of over 90 different subjects was used. Typing coverage differed by locus: A, B, C, DRB1 and DQB1 were typed in roughly 620-630 donors, DQA1 in roughly 500, DPA1 in roughly 590, and DPB1 in 450 to 490. Donor age, sex, ethnicity and CMV serostatus were compiled together with the repertoire data. Roughly 5 DR-DQ haplotypes were handled as single units for association and clustering, since linkage in the cohort was strong. Among about 370 genotyped donors of the cohort, an average of about 240,000 unique TCR beta nucleotide sequences was sequenced per donor, of which 15% to 20% were non-productive. A later analysis re-analyzed previously published TCR beta repertoires from 660 or so donors and added high-resolution HLA genotyping to study TCR occurrence patterns. The aim of the study was to test whether cataloging public T cell receptors could identify signatures of past pathogen exposure. Study-level results and caveats: At a false discovery rate of 0.05, a later analysis linked 16,000 or so TCR beta sequences to specific HLA alleles. According to a later genetic analysis, donors in an Asian-associated ancestry cluster had fewer N-insertions in productive TCRs than the approximately 630-donor mean. Only TCR beta chains were sequenced in this cohort, and the absence of alpha or paired-chain data limited detectable features. Correlated functional status among segregating V segments might be attributable to linkage disequilibrium, but an unknown experimental factor could not be ruled out. A further reported finding was that TCR beta sequences accurately predicted the HLA-A and HLA-B alleles for most subjects in the first cohort. A few of the identified cytomegalovirus-associated TCR beta chains were confirmed in vitro to be specific for cytomegalovirus antigens. When HLA alleles, especially DR and DQ, strongly co-occurred, TCR associations were difficult to assign to individual alleles. It was suggested by the authors that the approach could potentially be generalized to other disease states and immunological phenotypes. Because HLA typing was missing for some donors at each locus, association tests included only the typed subset. An earlier analysis of approximately 530 of the donors showed that most TCR beta V segments appeared in productive rearrangements either about 87% or about 30% of the time, which broadly matched IMGT annotations. A cluster of highly shared sequence variants was judged likely to be a technical artifact of the sequencing pipeline. Some IMGT-functional V segments, including TRBV6-2 and TRBV6-3, could not be distinguished by the 87-base-pair reads and were therefore excluded. In a later analysis, most CMV-associated TCR beta chains were found to appear HLA-restricted, with HLA associations seemingly driven largely by CMV exposure. Roughly uniform sequencing depth across donors was assumed in presence/absence analyses, although this assumption may not hold. In the study, roughly 160 TCR beta chains were listed as associated with cytomegalovirus. In a later analysis, HLA-associated TCR beta chains showed more clonal expansion and lower generation probabilities than non-associated chains that were equally common. Most TCR sequences were observed very rarely across donors, whereas some public TCRs were present in many individuals. A later analysis reported that several top co-occurrence clusters appeared linked to parvovirus B19, influenza, CMV and Epstein-Barr virus. Immune exposure information for the cohort was limited to CMV serostatus. The classifier was reported to diagnose cytomegalovirus status with high specificity and sensitivity in both the original cohort and the validation cohort. A later genetic analysis associated a missense DCLRE1C variant with V-gene and J-gene trimming of TCR beta chains, and an independent cohort replicated the association. In a later analysis, TCR association rates were found to vary across HLA loci, with the most associated TCRs seen for DRB1 alleles and the fewest for HLA-C alleles. Because counts were too low, approximately 18 rarely observed V segments, including chromosome 9 orphons, were excluded from the earlier analysis of 587 of the donors.

The library was prepared using the immunoSEQ multiplex PCR assay. A mixture of 60 forward primers for TCR Vbeta segments and 13 reverse primers for TCR Jbeta segments was used in the multiplex PCR. The CDR3 region of rearranged TCR beta genes was amplified from genomic DNA by a multiplex PCR assay. On the Illumina HiSeq System, the amplified TCR beta libraries were sequenced as 87-base-pair reads. The published analysis was carried out like this. A later analysis counted some 74 million unique TCR beta chains across the 666 repertoires, and some 11 million of these chains were shared by at least two donors. A nearest-neighbor algorithm error-corrected the raw reads and collapsed the reads into unique sequences, merging closely related sequences to remove PCR and sequencing errors. V, D and J gene segments were assigned by aligning CDR3 sequences to IMGT reference sequences. For a sequence to be retained, a match of at least six nucleotides was required to both a V gene segment and a J gene segment. A rearrangement counted as productive if the CDR3 had no stop codons and remained in frame with V and J, and every other rearrangement counted as non-productive. Following IMGT convention, CDR3 was defined as the stretch from the second conserved V-encoded cysteine up to the conserved J-encoded phenylalanine. Sequences without an unambiguous match to a single V gene segment were excluded from the earlier analysis of almost 600 of the donors. An earlier analysis of about 600 of the donors called V segments functional above 56.7% productive rearrangements and segregating when the between-donor standard deviation exceeded 5%. A statistical classification framework was built to diagnose cytomegalovirus status from the catalog of TCR beta chain sequences. V and J gene assignment, in a later analysis, came from comparing TCR nucleotide sequences with IMGT/GENE-DB human TR gene sequences. The TCRdist pipeline was used in a later analysis to assign CDR3 sequences and most-parsimonious VDJ recombination scenarios. A later analysis defined each TCR beta chain by its CDR3 amino acid sequence plus V-gene family, and excluded reads lacking a unique V-gene family. As a way to deal with suspected cross-contamination and a sequencing artifact, a later analysis dropped more than 500 nucleotide sequences that were highly shared and had low generation probability. For each public chain, a later analysis derived a clonal expansion index from normalized ranks of inferred template counts within each repertoire. Generation probabilities in a later analysis came from a VDJ recombination model fitted to out-of-frame rearrangements, and those results were checked against IGoR. In a later analysis, TCR-TCR, TCR-HLA and TCR-CMV co-occurrence was scored with hypergeometric tests, and a repertoire-size bias correction was applied to TCR pairs. False discovery rates were estimated in a later analysis by permuting HLA or CMV assignments 20 times. In a later analysis, co-occurring TCRs were grouped with DBSCAN, and TCRdist sequence similarity was added when clustering was performed within HLA-allele-positive subsets. Repertoires with fewer than 30,000 or more than 120,000 public chains were left out of co-occurrence clustering, as were roughly five repertoires with anomalous nucleotide sharing. As stored in TCRdb, this immuneACCESS dataset retains in-frame rearrangements with V and J assigned. A fraction of the clones does not appear; measured against another copy, unresolved V genes explain less than half of the discrepancy, and the remainder lacks a known reason. V, J and clone size reflect that table, while D and trimming were determined from the DNA. The sample includes about 190,000 clones, with 81% observed a single time. The top ten hold around 2% of the sample.

The cohort comprised 670 or so healthy bone marrow donors. All cohort members were sampled while nominally healthy, although unrecorded immune exposures were likely present. The donor was CMV seronegative and belonged to the group of 320 or so seronegative cohort members. Every donor gave a peripheral blood sample, and the peripheral blood mononuclear cells from that sample were used for TCR beta sequencing. The Qiagen DNeasy Blood Extraction Kit was used to extract genomic DNA from the blood cell samples. The V end gives up 5 bases and the J end 3 bases, leaving 10 bases in the junction not matched to a gene. The cysteine opens and the phenylalanine closes a CDR3 of 15 amino acids. Only CDR3 DNA remains: 45 bases, in frame from the first base. Based on the germline V gene (reference sequence), the CDR1 and CDR2 sequences are SEHNR and FQNEAQ. This clone was counted a single time. Its antigen remains unidentified. No base quality values were provided; no much bigger clone lies one nucleotide off.

The sequence is built from TRBV7-9 and TRBJ2-7; 7 of the junction bases match TRBD2. What was sequenced was PBMCs. The origin of this receptor is a man between 18 and 29 years old in good health and CMV-seronegative. The CDR3 sequence is CASSQDVGLLYEQYF. The DNA reads TGTGCCAGCAGCCAAGACGTGGGACTACTCTACGAGCAGTACTTC.